This T cell receptor (beta chain) came from a study of shared clonotypes between healthy human individuals. The study's findings and limits: Rarefaction curves obtained for sorted subsets showed sequencing incomplete despite large depth.

The CDR3 is 12 residues long. CDR1 is GTSNPN and CDR2 is SVGIG in the germline V gene (reference sequence). As regards this clone: Its specificity is not known.

The donors, healthy adults who were HIV-negative, had experienced no recent acute infections or vaccinations. Among the donors, all were Caucasian adults who lived in Nashville, Tennessee. The authors divided CD4+ cells into CD45RA+ naive and CD45RA-negative memory subsets. This table comes from immunoSEQ multiplex PCR, and its TCRdb copy is limited to in-frame clones, with some not included. The table records roughly 1,100,000 clones, around 76% of them present only once. The source material was memory CD4+ T cells sorted from blood. As for subset: CD45RA-negative fraction. This sequence was found in a man aged 18 to 30 in good health. The V and J genes are TRBV30 and TRBJ2-5, with D perhaps matching TRBD1 (5 bases). The J call may not be correct, given that the DNA end is closer to TRBJ2-7. Written as DNA, the CDR3 is TGTGCCTGGGCAGGGAACTCCTACGAGCAGTACTTC. Encoded protein: CAWAGNSYEQYF.